The next 25 T cell receptor beta chains were all read from a single sample in a study of regulatory T cells in long-lasting Graves disease. Through Arm-PCR of CDR3 regions and iRepertoire HTBI primers, TCR beta libraries were built. TCRdb ran MiXCR on the multiplex PCR reads and lists one entry per CDR3 protein. The sample holds 200,000 to 250,000 distinct CDR3 sequences, around 20% seen once. Sample time point: newly diagnosed GD, antithyroid drugs for less than 3 months. PBMCs provided the RNA from which the TCR library was made. Sample: peripheral blood mononuclear cells (PBMCs), taken at new diagnosis, from a patient treated with antithyroid drugs. These receptors all stem from a female donor with Graves disease.

This clonotype has ten or more counts. V usage is TRBV3-1 and J usage is TRBJ2-2; D ambiguous. Trimming removed 1 base from V and 2 bases from J, with 17 bases in between. Germline CDR1 and CDR2: LGHDT and YNNKEL (reference sequence). This CDR3 has 18 amino acids. The CDR3 sequence is CASSQGGPRNLNTGELFF. The CDR3 DNA reads as TGTGCCAGCAGCCAAGGCGGCCCGCGCAACCTCAACACCGGGGAGCTGTTTTTT.

This clonotype was seen ten or more times. The V call is TRBV4-3, the J call TRBJ2-5; 11 bases fit TRBD1. After removal of 0 bases from V and 7 bases from J, the junction contained 7 bases not matched to a gene. CDR1 and CDR2 from the germline V gene are LGHNA and YSLEER. This CDR3 comprises 16 residues. The CDR3 DNA reads TGCGCCAGCAGCCAAGATGAGGGGACAGGGGGTGGGACCCAGTACTTC. Translating gives CASSQDEGTGGGTQYF.

This clonotype was observed a handful of times. V is TRBV20-1 and J is TRBJ1-4, with no clear D. Trimming cost V 6 bases and J 8 bases, with 7 bases left between them. Germline V lookup: CDR1 DFQATT, CDR2 SNEGSKA (reference sequence). CDR3 length equals 10 residues. CDR3 sequence: CSAPGEKLFF. The CDR3 DNA reads TGCAGTGCCCCTGGGGAAAAACTGTTTTTT.

This clonotype was picked up many times. The rearrangement links TRBV7-2 to TRBJ2-2; D gene uncertain. Germline CDR1 reads SGHTA; CDR2 reads FQGNSA. This CDR3 is 14 amino acids long. V gave up 5 bases and J gave up 5 bases, with 12 bases separating them. The CDR3, as DNA: TGTGCCAGCAGCCCGCTGACCTGGACCGGGGAGCTGTTTTTT. It encodes CASSPLTWTGELFF.

This clonotype was detected many times. The J gene is TRBJ1-1, the V gene TRBV5-1; D might be TRBD1 (6 bases). The V end was cut by 4 bases, the J end by 1 base, with 11 bases between. Germline V gene sequence: CDR1 SGHRS, CDR2 YFSETQ. CDR3 size: 14 residues. The CDR3 spells CASSGLGGNTEAFF. In DNA form, the CDR3 reads TGCGCCAGCAGCGGGTTAGGGGGGAACACTGAAGCTTTCTTT.

This clonotype was detected many times. The V call is TRBV12-3 or TRBV12-4, the J call TRBJ2-3; TRBD2 matches at 10 bases. The CDR3 covers 16 residues. V trimming: 3 bases; J trimming: 2 bases; junction bases outside the gene matches: 5. Here the CDR3 reads CASSFSGRILTDTQYF. The CDR3 DNA follows: TGTGCCAGCAGTTTTAGCGGGAGGATTCTCACAGATACGCAGTATTTT.

This clonotype was seen repeatedly, ten times or more. This sequence joins TRBV6-1 and TRBJ2-1, with 11 bases lining up with TRBD2. In germline, CDR1 is MNHNS, CDR2 SASEGT. J was trimmed by 7 bases and V by 6 bases; bases with no gene match: 8. The CDR3 sequence is 15 residues long. The CDR3 region has the DNA TGTGCCAGCAGAACATTAGCGGGAGGGGGTAATGAGCAGTTCTTC. Residues: CASRTLAGGGNEQFF.

This clonotype was seen many times. The rearrangement joins TRBV7-9 to TRBJ1-4; possible D gene TRBD1, 6 bases. CDR3 size: 15 residues. V lost 5 bases, J lost 8 bases, and 18 bases lay in between. CDR1 is SEHNR, CDR2 FQNEAQ, per germline (reference sequence). The CDR3 DNA reads as TGTGCCAGCAGCGCCGATTTACAGGGTCGGGAAAAACTGTTTTTT. As protein: CASSADLQGREKLFF.

The V and J genes are TRBV12-3 or TRBV12-4 and TRBJ2-5, with 7 bases aligning to TRBD1. The CDR3 consists of 17 residues. V lost 6 bases to trimming and J lost 5 bases; unmatched junction nucleotides: 18. This CDR3 is CASSLSSGVGGSETQYF. The CDR3 DNA reads as TGTGCCAGCAGCTTAAGTTCCGGAGTAGGGGGCTCCGAGACCCAGTACTTC.

This clonotype was observed a handful of times. The V gene is TRBV24-1, the J gene TRBJ2-6; unclear D gene. CDR3 length: 16 amino acids. The ends were cut back, 4 bases at V and 1 base at J, with 10 bases in the middle. The germline V gene has CDR1 KGHDR and CDR2 SFDVKD. The CDR3 loop reads CATSDSAPSGANVLTF. The CDR3 DNA reads TGTGCCACCAGTGACTCAGCCCCTTCTGGGGCCAACGTCCTGACTTTC.

The V and J genes are TRBV10-3 and TRBJ1-1; a possible D gene is TRBD1 (5 bases). The V gene's germline CDR1 is ENHRY and CDR2 SYGVKD. This CDR3 region has 13 residues. Trimming left V 3 bases short and J 1 base short, with 6 bases between. The CDR3 is CAISDQGNTEAFF. The CDR3 coding sequence is TGTGCCATCAGTGACCAGGGGAACACTGAAGCTTTCTTT.

To note about this clonotype: Given a far larger clone just one base away, this is likely a sequencing read error. V is TRBV2 and J is TRBJ2-1, with TRBD2 matching over 8 bases. From germline, CDR1 is SNHLY and CDR2 FYNNEI. The CDR3 is 17 residues long. V was pared by 5 bases and J by 9 bases, with 18 bases of the junction left unmatched. CDR3 bases: TGTGCCAGCAGTCCCTCGGCGAGCGGGAGAGGTGGTGGTGAGCAGTTCTTC. Its protein product is CASSPSASGRGGGEQFF.

This chain joins TRBV10-1 and TRBJ2-2; either TRBD1 or TRBD2 may supply D (5 bases each). V shed 0 bases and J shed 7 bases, with 9 bases lying between them. CDR1 and CDR2 (germline): WNHNN, SYGVQD (reference sequence). The CDR3 has 14 amino acids. Here the CDR3 reads CASSESGVIGELFF. The CDR3 DNA reads TGCGCCAGCAGTGAGTCGGGGGTCATCGGGGAGCTGTTTTTT.

V is TRBV20-1 and J is TRBJ1-1; perhaps TRBD1 as D (5 bases). The CDR3 totals 13 residues. Trimming left V 5 bases short and J 8 bases short, with 18 bases between. Germline-derived CDR1 and CDR2 are DFQATT and SNEGSKA (reference sequence). CDR3 region: CSAPGLSLTEAFF. CDR3 in DNA: TGCAGTGCTCCGGGGCTCAGCCTAACCGAAGCTTTCTTT.

V usage is TRBV20-1 and J usage is TRBJ2-7; D not certain. The V end was cut by 4 bases, the J end by 1 base, with 8 bases between. CDR1 and CDR2 (germline): DFQATT, SNEGSKA (reference sequence). The CDR3 spans 12 residues. CDR3: CSANGPSYEQYF. The CDR3, as DNA: TGCAGTGCTAACGGACCGTCCTACGAGCAGTACTTC.

By frequency in the sample, this clonotype is medium-sized. V gene TRBV7-2 combines with J gene TRBJ2-2, with no clear D. From germline, CDR1 is SGHTA and CDR2 FQGNSA. This CDR3 spans 14 amino acids. With 5 bases removed from V and 7 bases from J, the gap between germline ends came to 14 bases. The CDR3 sequence is CASSPQSSDGELFF. The CDR3 DNA is TGTGCCAGCAGCCCGCAAAGCTCCGACGGGGAGCTGTTTTTT. Variable domain in full (rest from reference TRBV7-2 and TRBJ2-2): GAGVSQSPSNKVTEKGKDVELRCDPISGHTALYWYRQSLGQGLEFLIYFQGNSAPDKSGLPSDRFSAERTGGSVSTLTIQRTQQEDSAVYLCASSPQSSDGELFFGEGSRLTVL.

The table lists this clonotype with many counts. The CDR3 region is CASRLAGPNEQFF. CDR3 bases: TGTGCCAGCCGTCTAGCGGGACCCAATGAGCAGTTCTTC. The rearrangement joins TRBV12-3 or TRBV12-4 to TRBJ2-1; 9 bases line up with TRBD2. V lost 8 bases, J lost 6 bases, and 5 bases stayed unmatched. This CDR3 region has 13 residues.

A few counts support this clonotype. Given a much more abundant clone one base away, this may be a read error. CDR3 sequence reads: CASSLKSGRDIQHF. The DNA for the CDR3 is TGTGCCAGCAGCTTAAAGAGCGGGAGGGACATTCAGCACTTC. The chain is built from TRBV7-9 and TRBJ2-4; 10 bases line up with TRBD2. This CDR3 contains 14 residues. Germline V gene lookup returns CDR1 SEHNR and CDR2 FQNEAQ (reference sequence). The whole variable domain, remainder taken from reference TRBV7-9 and TRBJ2-4, is DTGVSQNPRHKITKRGQNVTFRCDPISEHNRLYWYRQTLGQGPEFLTYFQNEAQLEKSRLLSDRFSAERPKGSFSTLEIQRTEQGDSAMYLCASSLKSGRDIQHFGAGTRLSVL.

With regard to this clonotype: It may be a read error: a sequence one base away is much more abundant. The chain couples TRBV9 to TRBJ2-1, with 7 nucleotides matching TRBD2. The J call may not be correct, given that the DNA end is closer to TRBJ2-5. In germline, CDR1 is SGDLS, CDR2 YYNGEE. This CDR3 is 15 amino acids long. For the CDR3, the DNA is TGTGCCAGCAGCACCGACGGGGAGCGGGGCGAGACCCAGTACTTC. It encodes CASSTDGERGETQYF.

There are many counts of this clonotype. The J gene is TRBJ2-7, the V gene TRBV11-2; D unresolved. Germline lookup yields CDR1 SGHAT and CDR2 FQNNGV. With 0 bases removed from V and 5 bases from J, the gap between germline ends came to 14 bases. CDR3 length: 15 residues. DNA of the CDR3: TGTGCCAGCAGCTTAGATGCGTCATCTAGGGACGAGCAGTACTTC. Amino acids: CASSLDASSRDEQYF.

This clonotype has a handful of counts. This chain links TRBV29-1 with TRBJ2-2, with 8 bases aligning to TRBD2. The CDR3 length is 16 residues. V was pared by 6 bases and J by 3 bases, with 12 bases of the junction left unmatched. The V gene's germline CDR1 is SQVTM and CDR2 ANQGSEA. The CDR3 region has the DNA TGCAGCGTATTGGGACCAGCGGGGGATGACACCGGGGAGCTGTTTTTT. This sequence encodes CSVLGPAGDDTGELFF.

As to this clonotype: This may be a read error: a much more frequent sequence differs by one nucleotide. This chain connects TRBV29-1 to TRBJ2-1; D not resolved. CDR1 is SQVTM, CDR2 ANQGSEA, per germline. The CDR3 is 13 residues long. Trimming removed 4 bases from V and 7 bases from J, with 14 bases in between. This CDR3 reads CSVVESWLNEQFF. DNA for the CDR3: TGCAGCGTTGTTGAATCATGGTTGAATGAGCAGTTCTTC.

The CDR3 sequence is CASSQASDYEQFF. The CDR3 DNA reads as TGTGCCAGCAGCCAAGCTTCTGACTATGAGCAGTTCTTC. The chain employs TRBV3-1 and TRBJ2-1; D is ambiguous. Trimming took off 1 base at V and 8 bases at J, with 9 bases between the two ends. The CDR3 is 13 residues long. Germline V lookup: CDR1 LGHDT, CDR2 YNNKEL (reference sequence).

This clonotype was observed many times. This chain uses TRBV5-1 with TRBJ2-3; D not certain. The germline gives CDR1 SGHRS, CDR2 YFSETQ. The CDR3 has 13 residues. V was cut by 3 bases and J by 0 bases, with 5 bases left in between. The CDR3: CASSYSSTDTQYF. The CDR3 coding sequence is TGCGCCAGCAGCTACTCTAGCACAGATACGCAGTATTTT. The complete variable domain, with remaining parts taken from reference TRBV5-1 and TRBJ2-3, reads KAGVTQTPRYLIKTRGQQVTLSCSPISGHRSVSWYQQTPGQGLQFLFEYFSETQRNKGNFPGRFSGRQFSNSRSEMNVSTLELGDSALYLCASSYSSTDTQYFGPGTRLTVL.

In this sample, this clonotype turned up many times. The V and J genes are TRBV11-2 and TRBJ1-1, with 9 bases lining up with TRBD1. V shed 5 bases and J 6 bases; nucleotides not matched to a gene: 7. The CDR3 has 14 amino acids. CDR1 SGHAT and CDR2 FQNNGV come from the germline V gene. The CDR3 DNA follows: TGTGCCAGCAGCGCGGACAGGGGAATCGCTGAAGCTTTCTTT. Its translation is CASSADRGIAEAFF.